This T cell receptor (beta chain) is drawn from a study of T cell responses to AZD1222 COVID-19 vaccine. Second-dose groups at about 4 or about 12 weeks were pooled. The assay was immunoSEQ multiplex PCR, and TCRdb's table has in-frame clones only and misses some. Of roughly 150,000 clones listed, around 92% are singletons. CDR3 length equals 14 residues. With V trimmed by 3 bases and J by 2 bases, 4 bases remained unmatched. CDR1 LNHDA and CDR2 SQIVND come from the germline V gene (reference sequence). This TCR came from an adult who received the AZD1222 COVID-19 vaccine. The rearrangement uses TRBV19 and TRBJ2-7; 7 nucleotides line up with TRBD1. The material sequenced was peripheral blood, taken 28 days after the second AZD1222 dose. Written as DNA, the CDR3 is TGTGCCAGTAGTATTGTCGACAGGGCCTACGAGCAGTACTTC. It codes for CASSIVDRAYEQYF.